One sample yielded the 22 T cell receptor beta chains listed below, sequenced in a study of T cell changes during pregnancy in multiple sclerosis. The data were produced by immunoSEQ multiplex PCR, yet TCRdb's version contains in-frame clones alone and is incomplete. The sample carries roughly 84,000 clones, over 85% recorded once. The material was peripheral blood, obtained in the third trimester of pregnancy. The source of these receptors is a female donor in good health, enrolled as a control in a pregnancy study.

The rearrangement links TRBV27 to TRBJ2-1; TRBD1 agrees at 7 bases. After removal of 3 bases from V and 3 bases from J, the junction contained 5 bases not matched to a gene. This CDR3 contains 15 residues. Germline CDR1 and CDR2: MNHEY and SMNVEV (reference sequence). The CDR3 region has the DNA TGTGCCAGCAGTTTCCCGGGACAGCTCTACAATGAGCAGTTCTTC. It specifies CASSFPGQLYNEQFF.

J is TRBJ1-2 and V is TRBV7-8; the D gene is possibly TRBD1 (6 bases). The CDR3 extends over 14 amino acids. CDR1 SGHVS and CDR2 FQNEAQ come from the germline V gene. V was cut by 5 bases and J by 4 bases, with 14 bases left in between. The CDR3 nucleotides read TGTGCCAGCAGCGCTTCGGACAGAGGCTATGGCTACACCTTC. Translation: CASSASDRGYGYTF.

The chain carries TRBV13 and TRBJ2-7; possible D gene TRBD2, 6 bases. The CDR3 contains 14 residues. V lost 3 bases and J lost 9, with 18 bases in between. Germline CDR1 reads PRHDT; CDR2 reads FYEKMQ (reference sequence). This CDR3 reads CASSLAGPTTGQYF. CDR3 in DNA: TGTGCCAGCAGCTTGGCGGGACCGACCACGGGGCAGTACTTC.

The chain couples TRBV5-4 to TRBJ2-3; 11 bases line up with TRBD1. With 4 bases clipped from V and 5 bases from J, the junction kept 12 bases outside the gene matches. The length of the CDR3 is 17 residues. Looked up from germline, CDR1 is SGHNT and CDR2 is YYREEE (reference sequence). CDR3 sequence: CASSTGAGQGAIDTQYF. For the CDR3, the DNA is TGTGCCAGCAGCACCGGGGCAGGACAGGGGGCGATAGATACGCAGTATTTT. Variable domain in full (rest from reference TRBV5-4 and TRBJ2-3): ETGVTQSPTHLIKTRGQQVTLRCSSQSGHNTVSWYQQALGQGPQFIFQYYREEENGRGNFPPRFSGLQFPNYSSELNVNALELDDSALYLCASSTGAGQGAIDTQYFGPGTRLTVL.

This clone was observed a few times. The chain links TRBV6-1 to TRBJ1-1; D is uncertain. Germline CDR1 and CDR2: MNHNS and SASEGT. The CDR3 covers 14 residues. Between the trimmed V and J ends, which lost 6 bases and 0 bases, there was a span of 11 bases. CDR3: CASSRAVMNTEAFF. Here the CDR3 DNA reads TGTGCCAGCAGCCGCGCCGTCATGAACACTGAAGCTTTCTTT.

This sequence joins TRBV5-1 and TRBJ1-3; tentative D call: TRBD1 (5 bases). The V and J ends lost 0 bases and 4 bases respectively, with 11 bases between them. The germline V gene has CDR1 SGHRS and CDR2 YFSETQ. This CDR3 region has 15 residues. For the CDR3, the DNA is TGCGCCAGCAGCTTGGTGGGGGGTACAGGAAACACCATATATTTT. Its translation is CASSLVGGTGNTIYF.

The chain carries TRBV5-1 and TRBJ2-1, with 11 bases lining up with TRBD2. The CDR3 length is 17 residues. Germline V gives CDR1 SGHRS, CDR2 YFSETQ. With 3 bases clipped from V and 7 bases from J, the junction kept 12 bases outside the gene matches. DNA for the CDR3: TGCGCCAGCAGCTACCAGACTAGCGGGGTAAATACTAATGAGCAGTTCTTC. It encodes CASSYQTSGVNTNEQFF.

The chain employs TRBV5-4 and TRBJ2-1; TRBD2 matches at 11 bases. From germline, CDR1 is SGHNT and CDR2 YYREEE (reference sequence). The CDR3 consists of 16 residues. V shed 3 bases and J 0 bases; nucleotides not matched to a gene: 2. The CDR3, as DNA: TGTGCCAGCAGCTCTACTAGCGGGAGCTCCTACAATGAGCAGTTCTTC. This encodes CASSSTSGSSYNEQFF.

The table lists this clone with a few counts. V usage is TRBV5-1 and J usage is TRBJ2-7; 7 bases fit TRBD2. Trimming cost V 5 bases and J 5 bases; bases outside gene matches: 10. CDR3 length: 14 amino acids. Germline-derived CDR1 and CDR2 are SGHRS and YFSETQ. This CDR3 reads CASSSGGGSNEQYF. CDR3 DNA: TGCGCCAGCAGTTCGGGCGGCGGGAGCAACGAGCAGTACTTC.

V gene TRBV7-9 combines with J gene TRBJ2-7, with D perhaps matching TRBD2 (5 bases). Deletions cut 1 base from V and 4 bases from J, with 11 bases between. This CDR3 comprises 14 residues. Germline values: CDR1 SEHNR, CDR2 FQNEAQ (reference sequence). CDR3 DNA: TGTGCCAGCAGCTTAGTGCGGGCTCCGTACGAGCAGTACTTC. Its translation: CASSLVRAPYEQYF.

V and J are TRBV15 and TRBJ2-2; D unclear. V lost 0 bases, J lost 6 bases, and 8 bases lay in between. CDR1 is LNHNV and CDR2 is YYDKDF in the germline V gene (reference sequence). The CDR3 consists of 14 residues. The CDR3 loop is CATSRDGWAGELFF. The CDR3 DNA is TGTGCCACCAGCAGAGACGGGTGGGCCGGGGAGCTGTTTTTT.

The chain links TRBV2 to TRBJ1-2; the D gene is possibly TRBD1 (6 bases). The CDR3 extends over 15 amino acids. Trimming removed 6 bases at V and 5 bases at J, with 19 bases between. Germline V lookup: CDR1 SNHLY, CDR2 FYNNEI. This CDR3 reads CASRSVTGLGYGYTF. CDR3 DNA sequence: TGTGCCAGCAGATCCGTTACAGGGCTAGGGTATGGCTACACCTTC.

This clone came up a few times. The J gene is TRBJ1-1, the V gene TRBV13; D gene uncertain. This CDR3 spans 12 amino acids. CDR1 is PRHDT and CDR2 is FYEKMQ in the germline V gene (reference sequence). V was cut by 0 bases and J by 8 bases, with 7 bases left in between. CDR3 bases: TGTGCCAGCAGCTTAGGCCCCCGGGAAGCTTTCTTT. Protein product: CASSLGPREAFF.

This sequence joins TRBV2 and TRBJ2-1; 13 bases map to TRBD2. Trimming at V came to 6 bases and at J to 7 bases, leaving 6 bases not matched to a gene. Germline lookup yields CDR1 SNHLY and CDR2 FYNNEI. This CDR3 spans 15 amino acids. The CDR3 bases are TGTGCCAGCAGAAGGACTAGCGGGAGTGGAAATGAGCAGTTCTTC. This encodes CASRRTSGSGNEQFF.

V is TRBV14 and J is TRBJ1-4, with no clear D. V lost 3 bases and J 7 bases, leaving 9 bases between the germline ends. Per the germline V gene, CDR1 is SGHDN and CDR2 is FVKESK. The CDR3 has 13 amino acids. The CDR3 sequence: CASSQTGFEKLFF. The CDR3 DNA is TGTGCCAGCAGCCAGACGGGGTTTGAAAAACTGTTTTTT.

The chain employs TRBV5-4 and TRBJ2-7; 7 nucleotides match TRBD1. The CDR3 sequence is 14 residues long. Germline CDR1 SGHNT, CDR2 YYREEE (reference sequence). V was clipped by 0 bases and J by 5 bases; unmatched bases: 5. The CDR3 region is CASSLGGGADEQYF. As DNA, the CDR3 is TGTGCCAGCAGCTTGGGAGGGGGCGCGGACGAGCAGTACTTC.

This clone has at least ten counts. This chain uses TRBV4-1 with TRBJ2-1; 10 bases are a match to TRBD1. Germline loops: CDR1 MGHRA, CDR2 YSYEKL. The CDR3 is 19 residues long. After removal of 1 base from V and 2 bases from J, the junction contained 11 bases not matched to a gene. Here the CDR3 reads CASSQVVASGTGAYNEQFF. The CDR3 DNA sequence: TGCGCCAGCAGCCAAGTCGTAGCTTCTGGGACAGGGGCCTACAATGAGCAGTTCTTC.

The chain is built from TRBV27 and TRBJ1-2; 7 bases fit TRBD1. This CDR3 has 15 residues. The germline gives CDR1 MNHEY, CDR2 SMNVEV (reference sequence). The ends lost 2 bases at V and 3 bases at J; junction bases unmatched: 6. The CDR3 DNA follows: TGTGCCAGCAGTTTAAGAGGGGGCGGATACTATGGCTACACCTTC. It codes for CASSLRGGGYYGYTF.

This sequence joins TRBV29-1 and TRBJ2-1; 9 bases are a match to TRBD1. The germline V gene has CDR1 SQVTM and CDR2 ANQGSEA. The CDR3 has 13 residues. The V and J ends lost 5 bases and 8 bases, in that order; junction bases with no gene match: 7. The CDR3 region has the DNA TGCAGCGTTCGGCCAAGACAGGGGGATGAGCAGTTCTTC. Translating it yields CSVRPRQGDEQFF.

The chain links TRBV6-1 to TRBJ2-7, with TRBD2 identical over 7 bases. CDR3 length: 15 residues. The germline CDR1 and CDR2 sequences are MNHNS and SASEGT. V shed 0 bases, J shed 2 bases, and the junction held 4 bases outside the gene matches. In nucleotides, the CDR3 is TGTGCCAGCAGTGAAGCACCGCTAGCGGCCTACGAGCAGTACTTC. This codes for CASSEAPLAAYEQYF.

The CDR3 DNA follows: TGTGCCATCAGTGAGGAGGCAGATCGAAAACTGTTTTTT. Protein: CAISEEADRKLFF. The chain combines TRBV10-3 with TRBJ1-4; D gene unclear. Trimming took off 2 bases at V and 10 bases at J, with 11 bases between the two ends. Looked up from germline, CDR1 is ENHRY and CDR2 is SYGVKD. This CDR3 region has 13 residues.

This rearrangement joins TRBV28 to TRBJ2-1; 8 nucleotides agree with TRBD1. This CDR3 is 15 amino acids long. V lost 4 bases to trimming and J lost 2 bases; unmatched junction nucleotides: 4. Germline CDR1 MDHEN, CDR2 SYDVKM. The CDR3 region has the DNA TGTGCCAGCAGTTCTCAGGGGGCCCCCTACAATGAGCAGTTCTTC. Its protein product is CASSSQGAPYNEQFF. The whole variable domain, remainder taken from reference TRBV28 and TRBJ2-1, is DVKVTQSSRYLVKRTGEKVFLECVQDMDHENMFWYRQDPGLGLRLIYFSYDVKMKEKGDIPEGYSVSREKKERFSLILESASTNQTSMYLCASSSQGAPYNEQFFGPGTRLTVL.